This is a list of T cell receptor beta chains from one sample in a study of CD8 T cells in Susac syndrome. TCRdb independently ran MiXCR on the immunoSEQ multiplex PCR reads; one entry per CDR3 protein. The table lists 45,000 or so distinct CDR3 sequences, more than 85% of them singletons. Sequencing was performed on CD8+ T cells from PBMCs. These receptors all stem from a human donor in good health. The CDR3 runs from the conserved cysteine through the conserved F or W. Fields, in order: J gene, V gene, CDR3 protein.

TRBJ2-7,TRBV13,CASSLGRTRQYF
TRBJ2-7,TRBV20-1,CSARELAGGFYEQYF
TRBJ2-3,TRBV15,CATSLGTSKADTQYF
TRBJ2-1,TRBV29-1,CSVEGASGLADFYNEQFF
TRBJ2-7,TRBV6-1,CASSEEGTESYEQYF
TRBJ1-1,TRBV5-1,CASREGTEAFF
TRBJ2-5,TRBV13,CASSLAQPHQETQYF
TRBJ2-7,TRBV13,CASSSWGGEGLPEQYF
TRBJ2-6,TRBV4-2,CASSQTSLHASGANVLTF
TRBJ2-7,TRBV3-1,CASSHLPYEQYF
TRBJ2-3,TRBV12-3/TRBV12-4,CASRPTSGRGDTQYF
TRBJ2-1,TRBV9,CASSVAGERNEQFF
TRBJ1-2,TRBV6-5,CASSPDRNGYTF
TRBJ1-4,TRBV15,CATGRGEKLFF
TRBJ2-1,TRBV27,CASRVQGSYNEQFF
TRBJ1-5,TRBV5-5,CASSSGPVSNQPQHF
TRBJ2-3,TRBV13,CASSLGQRGHTDTQYF
TRBJ2-7,TRBV4-1,CASSPIGTGLSYEQYF
TRBJ2-1,TRBV6-2/TRBV6-3,CASSYSPGAGGQYNEQFF
TRBJ1-1,TRBV7-2,CASSPDRGRMNTEAFF
TRBJ1-6,TRBV7-6,CASSTHFAGLDSPLHF
TRBJ2-1,TRBV7-9,CASSEATGVWNEQFF
TRBJ2-7,TRBV28,CASSSRTVSYEQYF
TRBJ1-2,TRBV29-1,CSAEEGLYGYTF
TRBJ2-2,TRBV15,CATSSTGQNTGELFF
TRBJ2-6,TRBV20-1,CSAIGVSGANVLTF
TRBJ1-3,TRBV5-1,CASSSRTVAGNTIYF
TRBJ2-5,TRBV7-9,CASSLGLAETQYF
TRBJ2-7,TRBV19,CASSIRLGTYEQYF
TRBJ2-7,TRBV24-1,CATSDPGQGGEQYF
TRBJ2-2,TRBV7-9,CASRWTSKGGELFF
TRBJ2-5,TRBV2,CASVEQGETQYF
TRBJ1-1,TRBV29-1,CSVEEGYGTEAFF
TRBJ2-5,TRBV7-7,CASSPFGETQYF
TRBJ2-7,TRBV3-1,CASSPLRQGVYEQYF
TRBJ2-7,TRBV27,CASSLGQGPTYEQYF
TRBJ1-1,TRBV18,CASSPYRGPTTEAFF
TRBJ2-3,TRBV28,CASSLLSSTDTQYF
TRBJ2-2,TRBV27,CASSLFMAGVGGELFF
TRBJ1-1,TRBV12-3/TRBV12-4,CASSLSGTGNTEAFF
TRBJ2-7,TRBV2,CASSGSDRAHEQYF
TRBJ2-5,TRBV4-1,CASSQERGASGETQYF
TRBJ2-2,TRBV5-1,CASSSRYLAGGETGELFF
TRBJ2-5,TRBV7-9,CASSAPYGYQETQYF